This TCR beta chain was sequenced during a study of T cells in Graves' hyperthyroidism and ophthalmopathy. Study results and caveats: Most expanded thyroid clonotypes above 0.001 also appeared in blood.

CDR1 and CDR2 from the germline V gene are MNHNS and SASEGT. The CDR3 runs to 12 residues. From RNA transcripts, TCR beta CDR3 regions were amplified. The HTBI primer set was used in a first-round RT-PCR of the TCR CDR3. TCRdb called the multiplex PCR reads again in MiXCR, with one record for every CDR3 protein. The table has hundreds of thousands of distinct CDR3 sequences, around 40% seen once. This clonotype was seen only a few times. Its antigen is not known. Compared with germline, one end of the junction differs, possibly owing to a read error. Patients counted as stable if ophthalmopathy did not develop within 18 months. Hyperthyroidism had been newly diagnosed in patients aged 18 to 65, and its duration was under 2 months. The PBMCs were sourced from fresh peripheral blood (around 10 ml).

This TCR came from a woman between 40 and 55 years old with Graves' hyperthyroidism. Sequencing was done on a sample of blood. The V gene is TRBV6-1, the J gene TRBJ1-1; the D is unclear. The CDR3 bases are TGTGCCAGCAGAGAAGTGAACACTGAAGCTTTCTTT. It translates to CASREVNTEAFF.